The 16 T cell receptor beta chains presented below share a single source sample, sequenced in a study of T cell changes during pregnancy in multiple sclerosis. Assay: immunoSEQ multiplex PCR; the TCRdb copy retains only in-frame clones and omits some. Of approximately 69,000 clones listed, around nine tenths are singletons. The specimen comprised CD4+ T cells from peripheral blood mononuclear cells, sampled in the third trimester of pregnancy. The source of these receptors is a female donor in good health, enrolled as a control in a pregnancy study.

This clone was recorded only once. The gene calls are TRBV7-2 and TRBJ2-7; 10 nucleotides align to TRBD1. The CDR3 spans 15 residues. The germline CDR1 and CDR2 sequences are SGHTA and FQGNSA. V lost 5 bases and J lost 2; bases outside the gene matches: 6. This chain's CDR3 is CASSRRTGGTYEQYF. DNA for the CDR3: TGTGCCAGCAGCCGCAGGACAGGGGGGACCTACGAGCAGTACTTC.

V usage is TRBV7-2 and J usage is TRBJ1-5, with D possibly matching TRBD1 (5 bases). The V gene's germline CDR1 is SGHTA and CDR2 FQGNSA. Between the trimmed V and J ends, which lost 1 base and 2 bases, there was a span of 12 bases. The CDR3 consists of 16 residues. CDR3 protein: CASSLVRGFGNQPQHF. The CDR3, as DNA: TGTGCCAGCAGCTTAGTGCGGGGGTTTGGCAATCAGCCCCAGCATTTT.

V is TRBV6-1 and J is TRBJ1-4; a weak D match, TRBD1 (6 bases). The V gene lost 4 bases and the J gene lost 10 bases, with 19 bases spanning the gap. CDR1 MNHNS and CDR2 SASEGT come from the germline V gene. The CDR3 covers 15 residues. Written as DNA, the CDR3 is TGTGCCAGCAGTGCCTCAGGGGCCCTTCAGGGAAAACTGTTTTTT. Translated: CASSASGALQGKLFF.

The CDR3 nucleotides are TGCGCCAGCAGCTTGGCTGGGCGCCCCGGGGGACTGTTTTTT. Protein sequence: CASSLAGRPGGLFF. The chain uses TRBV5-1 and TRBJ1-4; TRBD1 is a possible D gene (5 bases). CDR3 length: 14 amino acids. Germline V lookup: CDR1 SGHRS, CDR2 YFSETQ. Between the trimmed V and J ends, which lost 0 bases and 13 bases, there was a span of 16 bases.

The V call is TRBV7-2, the J call TRBJ1-6, with D possibly TRBD1 on 5 matching bases. This CDR3 has 15 residues. Trimming shortened V by 5 bases and J by 7 bases, and 15 bases separated the two germline ends. Germline CDR1 and CDR2: SGHTA and FQGNSA. In DNA, the CDR3 is TGTGCCAGCAGCATCCGGGGGGGTCTAAATTCACCCCTCCACTTT. Its protein product is CASSIRGGLNSPLHF.

Here the CDR3 reads CASSWGLAGESYEQYF. Written as DNA, the CDR3 is TGTGCCAGCAGCTGGGGACTAGCGGGGGAGTCCTACGAGCAGTACTTC. V and J are TRBV5-4 and TRBJ2-7, with 14 bases identical to TRBD2. Germline CDR1 reads SGHNT; CDR2 reads YYREEE (reference sequence). The CDR3 loop spans 16 amino acids. With 3 bases clipped from V and 1 base from J, the junction kept 3 bases outside the gene matches.

The gene calls are TRBV5-6 and TRBJ2-7, with D possibly matching TRBD2 (5 bases). The CDR3 contains 15 residues. CDR1 is SGHDT, CDR2 YYEEEE, per germline. V shed 2 bases and J shed 7 bases, with 19 bases lying between them. CDR3 region: CASSLPGLLTLEQYF. CDR3 nucleotide sequence: TGTGCCAGCAGCTTACCCGGACTCCTAACGTTGGAGCAGTACTTC.

The chain has TRBV11-3 and TRBJ1-6; D is undetermined. Germline V lookup: CDR1 SGHNT, CDR2 YENEEA. Trimming removed 5 bases from V and 6 bases from J, with 14 bases in between. This CDR3 region has 15 residues. CDR3: CASSIREGFNSPLHF. The CDR3 region has the DNA TGTGCCAGCAGCATAAGAGAGGGTTTTAATTCACCCCTCCACTTT.

V and J are TRBV6-5 and TRBJ2-5; 8 bases are a match to TRBD1. J was trimmed by 5 bases and V by 6 bases; bases with no gene match: 8. Germline CDR1 MNHEY, CDR2 SVGAGI. This CDR3 has 14 residues. CDR3 protein: CASSETGVGETQYF. The CDR3, as DNA: TGTGCCAGCAGCGAGACAGGGGTTGGCGAGACCCAGTACTTC.

The genes are TRBV6-5 and TRBJ1-4; D possibly corresponds to TRBD1 (5 bases). This CDR3 contains 15 residues. V was trimmed by 1 base and J by 6 bases, leaving 12 bases between them. Germline V gene lookup returns CDR1 MNHEY and CDR2 SVGAGI. CDR3 region: CASSYWGGEDEKLFF. In DNA form, the CDR3 reads TGTGCCAGCAGTTACTGGGGAGGGGAGGATGAAAAACTGTTTTTT.

The chain combines TRBV6-5 with TRBJ1-4, with D maybe TRBD1 (6 bases). The CDR3 runs 15 residues. Germline CDR1 and CDR2: MNHEY and SVGAGI. Trimming cost V 6 bases and J 0 bases, with 11 bases left between them. CDR3 in DNA: TGTGCCAGCAGCGAGACAGGAACAACTAATGAAAAACTGTTTTTT. Its protein is CASSETGTTNEKLFF.

The chain uses TRBV5-8 and TRBJ1-4; D gene uncertain. The CDR3 has 14 amino acids. From germline, CDR1 is SGHTS and CDR2 YDEGEE. Trimming cost V 2 bases and J 4 bases, with 9 bases left between them. The DNA of the CDR3 is TGTGCCAGCAGCTTACGGGGTTTTAATGAAAAACTGTTTTTT. This codes for CASSLRGFNEKLFF.

This clone came up once. The gene calls are TRBV6-6 and TRBJ1-4, with D tentatively TRBD1 (5 bases). This CDR3 has 14 residues. V lost 2 bases and J 8 bases, leaving 12 bases between the germline ends. Per germline, CDR1 MNHNY and CDR2 SVGAGI (reference sequence). As DNA, the CDR3 is TGTGCCAGCAGTTACGTTCAGGGTTGGGAAAAACTGTTTTTT. It codes for CASSYVQGWEKLFF.

This clone has only a few counts. The chain is built from TRBV4-3 and TRBJ1-2; D unresolved. V was pared by 2 bases and J by 8 bases, with 21 bases between. This CDR3 comprises 16 residues. Looked up from germline, CDR1 is LGHNA and CDR2 is YSLEER. The CDR3 sequence is CASSQRTGPHTGGYTF. CDR3 nucleotides: TGCGCCAGCAGCCAACGAACTGGGCCGCATACGGGGGGCTACACCTTC.

This chain joins TRBV30 and TRBJ1-5; 7 bases agree with TRBD1. The CDR3 is 15 amino acids. Looked up from germline, CDR1 is GTSNPN and CDR2 is SVGIG (reference sequence). Trimming removed 0 bases from V and 10 bases from J; junction bases left unmatched: 12. CDR3 nucleotide sequence: TGTGCCTGGAGTGTTTCAGGGGGTGGGTTAGAACCCCAGCATTTT. Translation gives CAWSVSGGGLEPQHF.

This clone was seen a few times. The chain links TRBV19 to TRBJ1-2, with 7 bases aligning to TRBD1. The CDR3 runs to 13 residues. Germline CDR1 is LNHDA and CDR2 is SQIVND (reference sequence). Unmatched junction bases numbered 7, after V lost 4 bases and J lost 8 bases. CDR3 amino acids: CASSTQGGGGYTF. The CDR3, as DNA: TGTGCCAGTAGTACCCAAGGGGGCGGAGGCTACACCTTC.